The rows below give T cell receptor beta chains drawn from one sample of a study of cytomegalovirus exposure and HLA in healthy donors. Clones were read by immunoSEQ multiplex PCR, and TCRdb kept only the in-frame ones, dropping some. The table lists 250,000 to 300,000 clones, 80% to 90% of them singletons. Source material: PBMCs. These receptors were taken from a woman between 18 and 29 years old in good health and CMV-seronegative. CDR3s include the opening cysteine and the closing phenylalanine or tryptophan. The D gene is left open where the match is weak. Not all rows give a size; the values are once, few, many and, for expanded clones, a class.

clone size,V gene,D gene,J gene,CDR3 DNA,CDR3 protein
.,TRBV5-6,.,TRBJ1-1,TGTGCCAGCAGCGCGGCCCCTGGACATAACACTGAAGCTTTCTTT,CASSAAPGHNTEAFF
once,TRBV15,.,TRBJ2-2,TGTGCCACCAGCAGGGCGCCAATGGCGGGTCTGGGGAACACCGGGGAGCTGTTTTTT,CATSRAPMAGLGNTGELFF
.,TRBV4-3,TRBD1,TRBJ1-3,TGCGCCAGCAGCCAAACCCCCGGGACAGGGGAAGGAAACACCATATATTTT,CASSQTPGTGEGNTIYF
few,TRBV4-2,.,TRBJ1-1,TGTGCCAGCAGCCCGGTGCACGGGAACACTGAAGCTTTCTTT,CASSPVHGNTEAFF
once,TRBV6-5,.,TRBJ2-3,TGTGCCAGCAGTTACGCAGGGAAGGAGGATACGCAGTATTTT,CASSYAGKEDTQYF
.,TRBV2,.,TRBJ2-1,TGTGCCAGCAGTGTAATAGGGGTTTACAATGAGCAGTTCTTC,CASSVIGVYNEQFF
.,TRBV5-1,.,TRBJ2-7,TGCGCCAGCAGCTTGGCCACGGGGACCTACGAGCAGTACTTC,CASSLATGTYEQYF
.,TRBV6-6,.,TRBJ1-1,TGTGCCAGCAGTTATGGGGCCGGTACTGAAGCTTTCTTT,CASSYGAGTEAFF
.,TRBV6-6,TRBD1,TRBJ1-2,TGTGCCAGCAGTTACACAGGGGGCAACTATGGCTACACCTTC,CASSYTGGNYGYTF
.,TRBV12-5,.,TRBJ2-1,TGTGCTAGTGGTTTGGTCCGACAGTCACCCTACAATGAGCAGTTCTTC,CASGLVRQSPYNEQFF
.,TRBV7-8,.,TRBJ1-3,TGTGCCAGCAGCTTAGATGGACTGACTGGAAACACCATATATTTT,CASSLDGLTGNTIYF
.,TRBV14,TRBD1,TRBJ1-1,TGTGCCAGCAGCCAAGACTCTCAGGGGGTAGAAGCTTTCTTT,CASSQDSQGVEAFF
.,TRBV11-2,.,TRBJ2-1,TGTGCCAGCAGCGGACAGTTACAGGGCGCTGAGCAGTTCTTC,CASSGQLQGAEQFF
.,TRBV28,.,TRBJ2-4,TGTGCCAGCAGTCCCCCGACAGGTTTAGCCAAAAACATTCAGTACTTC,CASSPPTGLAKNIQYF
once,TRBV13,.,TRBJ1-4,TGTGCCAGCAGCTCCCAGGGTCGGAATAATGAAAAACTGTTTTTT,CASSSQGRNNEKLFF
.,TRBV7-6,.,TRBJ2-7,TGTGCCAGCAGCTTAGCGAGGGCAGGGGCCTACGAGCAGTACTTC,CASSLARAGAYEQYF
once,TRBV28,.,TRBJ1-2,TGTGCCAGCAGTTTAAAGTTGACGGGGTTTGATGGCTACACCTTC,CASSLKLTGFDGYTF
.,TRBV9,TRBD2,TRBJ2-1,TGTGCCAGCAGCGTAGCACTAGCGGGAGGCAACTCCTACAATGAGCAGTTCTTC,CASSVALAGGNSYNEQFF
.,TRBV28,.,TRBJ2-7,TGTGCCAGCAGACAGGGCATACACGAGCAGTACTTC,CASRQGIHEQYF
.,TRBV5-1,.,TRBJ2-3,TGCGCCAGCAGCTCGGCCCCAGGGAGCACAGATACGCAGTATTTT,CASSSAPGSTDTQYF
.,TRBV19,TRBD1,TRBJ1-1,TGTGCCAGTAGTATCGGACAGGTTATGAACACTGAAGCTTTCTTT,CASSIGQVMNTEAFF
.,TRBV5-6,.,TRBJ2-7,TGTGCCAGCAGCTGGACACGGTACTCCTACGAGCAGTACTTC,CASSWTRYSYEQYF
.,TRBV9,.,TRBJ1-1,TGTGCCAGCAGCGTCGGGGGGGACACTGAAGCTTTCTTT,CASSVGGDTEAFF
.,TRBV14,.,TRBJ1-4,TGTGCCAGCAGCCAAGAAAGCCATAATGAAAAACTGTTTTTT,CASSQESHNEKLFF
.,TRBV5-1,TRBD1,TRBJ2-3,TGCGCCAGCAGCGGGACAGGGGGCACAGATACGCAGTATTTT,CASSGTGGTDTQYF
.,TRBV5-5,.,TRBJ1-1,TGTGCCAGCAGCTTGGCGGGGTCGGGTGAAGCTTTCTTT,CASSLAGSGEAFF
.,TRBV29-1,TRBD1,TRBJ1-1,TGCAGCTTCCGGGACAGCCCGTCAGAAGCTTTCTTT,CSFRDSPSEAFF